This entry features one T cell receptor (beta chain) sequence. This entry is derived from a study of blood T cell repertoires in COVID-19. Study-wide background: The analysed material was cDNA or gDNA that came from T cells, B-cell-depleted T cells, or PBMCs.

The CDR3 runs to 14 residues. Germline V lookup: CDR1 SGHTA, CDR2 FQGNSA. The V end lost 6 bases, the J end lost 2 bases, and 14 bases lay between the germline ends. Authors' processing steps: Reference gene primer amplification in the assay estimated nucleated cell counts. The assay was immunoSEQ multiplex PCR, and TCRdb's table has in-frame clones only and misses some. The DNA gave D and trimming, while V, J and clone size come from that table. The sample includes tens of thousands of clones, over 60% of them seen just once. Sequencing was performed on peripheral blood. V gene TRBV7-2 combines with J gene TRBJ2-7, with D possibly being TRBD2 (6 bases). This receptor was taken from a man between 65 and 85 years old with COVID-19, enrolled during active disease. This chain's CDR3 is CASSGGSSTYEQYF. For the CDR3, the DNA is TGTGCCAGCAGTGGGGGGTCGAGTACCTACGAGCAGTACTTC.